Listed below are T cell receptor beta chains from one sample, sequenced in a study of patients and donors after allogeneic stem cell transplantation. TCRdb ran MiXCR on the RT-PCR reads and lists one entry per CDR3 protein. This sample has around 90,000 distinct CDR3 sequences, with about 48% found just once. The sample taken for sequencing was blood, either unsorted or a sorted T cell fraction (not recorded which). These receptors all come from a human donor who was either an allogeneic HSCT recipient or a stem cell or donor lymphocyte infusion donor (not recorded which). It is not recorded whose cells these are; they may come from a transplant donor. The CDR3 runs from the conserved cysteine through the conserved F or W. Each record gives: J gene, D gene, V gene, clone size, CDR3 protein, CDR3 DNA. D genes are given only for firm matches. Expanded clones get a size class; other rows say once, few or many, or leave the size out.

j_call: TRBJ1-2
d_call: NA
v_call: TRBV4-3
clone_size: NA
cdr3_aa: CASSQGRQAVNYGYTF
cdr3_nt: TGCGCCAGCAGCCAAGGGCGGCAAGCTGTAAACTATGGCTACACCTTC

j_call: TRBJ2-4
d_call: NA
v_call: TRBV28
clone_size: few
cdr3_aa: CASSPRGGVYSHRAKNIQYF
cdr3_nt: TGTGCCAGCAGTCCCAGAGGGGGGGTTTATTCTCATCGGGCCAAAAACATTCAGTACTTC

j_call: TRBJ1-3
d_call: NA
v_call: TRBV4-3
clone_size: NA
cdr3_aa: CASSQDWTEPGNTIYF
cdr3_nt: TGCGCCAGCAGCCAAGATTGGACAGAACCTGGAAACACCATATATTTT

j_call: TRBJ1-5
d_call: NA
v_call: TRBV4-3
clone_size: NA
cdr3_aa: CASSQATYQPQHF
cdr3_nt: TGCGCCAGCAGCCAAGCCACCTATCAGCCCCAGCATTTT

j_call: TRBJ2-1
d_call: NA
v_call: TRBV7-6
clone_size: NA
cdr3_aa: CASSLQGLRQFF
cdr3_nt: TGTGCCAGCAGCTTACAAGGCTTAAGGCAGTTCTTC

j_call: TRBJ2-5
d_call: NA
v_call: TRBV7-9
clone_size: NA
cdr3_aa: CASSLVEKETQYF
cdr3_nt: TGTGCCAGCAGCTTAGTGGAGAAAGAGACCCAGTACTTC

j_call: TRBJ2-1
d_call: TRBD2
v_call: TRBV7-3
clone_size: NA
cdr3_aa: CASSLVAGPYNEQFF
cdr3_nt: TGTGCCAGCAGCTTAGTAGCGGGACCATACAATGAGCAGTTCTTC

j_call: TRBJ1-2
d_call: TRBD1
v_call: TRBV27
clone_size: few
cdr3_aa: CASRSITTGASVYTF
cdr3_nt: TGTGCCAGCAGATCGATAACCACAGGGGCGAGTGTCTACACCTTC

j_call: TRBJ2-2
d_call: NA
v_call: TRBV5-5
clone_size: NA
cdr3_aa: CASSLEGLGGDTGELFF
cdr3_nt: TGTGCCAGCAGCTTGGAGGGACTGGGCGGGGACACCGGGGAGCTGTTTTTT

j_call: TRBJ1-4
d_call: NA
v_call: TRBV5-4
clone_size: once
cdr3_aa: CASSRLGGGSTNEKLFF
cdr3_nt: TGTGCCAGCAGCCGCCTTGGGGGGGGATCAACTAATGAAAAACTGTTTTTT